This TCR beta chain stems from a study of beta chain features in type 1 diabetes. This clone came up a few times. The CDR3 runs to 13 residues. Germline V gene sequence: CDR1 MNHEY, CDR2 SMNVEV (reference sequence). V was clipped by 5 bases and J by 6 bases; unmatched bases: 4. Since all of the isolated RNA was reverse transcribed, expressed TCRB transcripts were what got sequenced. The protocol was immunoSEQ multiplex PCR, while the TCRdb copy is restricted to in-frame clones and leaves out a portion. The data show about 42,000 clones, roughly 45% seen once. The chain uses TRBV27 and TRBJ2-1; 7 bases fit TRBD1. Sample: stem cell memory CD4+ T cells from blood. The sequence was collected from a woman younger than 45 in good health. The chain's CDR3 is CASSPGQINEQFF. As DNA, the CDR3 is TGTGCCAGCAGTCCGGGACAGATCAATGAGCAGTTCTTC.